The next 6 T cell receptor beta chains were all read from a single sample in a study of blood T cell repertoires in COVID-19. The method was immunoSEQ multiplex PCR; TCRdb's version includes in-frame clones alone and lacks a portion of them. The sample lists approximately 440,000 clones, around 90% seen once, with less than 0.75% in the top ten. Sequenced material: PBMCs or T cells enriched from blood (not recorded which). These receptors were collected from a man younger than 35 who had recovered from COVID-19.

The chain joins TRBV28 to TRBJ2-1; TRBD2 matches at 8 bases. The CDR3 loop spans 17 amino acids. Trimming took 3 bases from V and 7 from J; bases not matched to a gene: 14. The germline gives CDR1 MDHEN, CDR2 SYDVKM. The CDR3 loop is CASSFLSTGGNDNEQFF. CDR3 sequence (DNA): TGTGCCAGCAGTTTCTTGAGTACGGGAGGGAATGATAATGAGCAGTTCTTC.

Details on this clone: Other DNA sequences from this sample encode an identical CDR3 as well. The chain has TRBV9 and TRBJ1-5; 8 bases are shared with TRBD1. The J segment lost 4 bases and the V segment lost 0 bases, leaving 0 bases of the junction unmatched. CDR1 is SGDLS, CDR2 YYNGEE, per germline. The CDR3 length is 14 residues. CDR3 coding DNA: TGTGCCAGCAGCGTAGGACAGGGGAATCAGCCCCAGCATTTT. It yields the protein CASSVGQGNQPQHF.

J is TRBJ1-1 and V is TRBV10-1; D unclear. The CDR3 consists of 13 residues. V lost 6 bases and J 1 base, leaving 9 bases between the germline ends. Germline CDR1 is WNHNN and CDR2 is SYGVQD (reference sequence). Written as DNA, the CDR3 is TGCGCCAGCAGAGCCGAACCGAACACTGAAGCTTTCTTT. It encodes CASRAEPNTEAFF.

The table lists this clone with a few counts. This chain connects TRBV5-1 to TRBJ2-7; 10 bases are a match to TRBD1. In germline, CDR1 is SGHRS, CDR2 YFSETQ. CDR3 length equals 14 residues. J gave up 3 bases and V 2 bases, and 2 bases lay outside the gene matches. In DNA, the CDR3 is TGCGCCAGCAGCTTCGGGACAGGGGACTACGAGCAGTACTTC. As protein: CASSFGTGDYEQYF. The full variable domain, in which reference TRBV5-1 and TRBJ2-7 provide the parts outside the CDR3, is KAGVTQTPRYLIKTRGQQVTLSCSPISGHRSVSWYQQTPGQGLQFLFEYFSETQRNKGNFPGRFSGRQFSNSRSEMNVSTLELGDSALYLCASSFGTGDYEQYFGPGTRLTVT.

This clone came up once. This chain links TRBV11-3 with TRBJ2-2; tentatively, D is TRBD2 (7 bases). Germline loops: CDR1 SGHNT, CDR2 YENEEA. V lost 5 bases to trimming and J lost 4 bases, with 14 bases between them. The CDR3 is 15 amino acids. The DNA of the CDR3 is TGTGCCAGCAGCCCCCGGGCGGGGGCCACCGGGGAGCTGTTTTTT. It yields the protein CASSPRAGATGELFF. The full variable domain, with the rest looked up from reference TRBV11-3 and TRBJ2-2, is EAGVVQSPRYKIIEKKQPVAFWCNPISGHNTLYWYLQNLGQGPELLIRYENEEAVDDSQLPKDRFSAERLKGVDSTLKIQPAELGDSAVYLCASSPRAGATGELFFGEGSRLTVL.

The rearrangement joins TRBV27 to TRBJ2-5, with 14 bases aligning to TRBD2. Germline loops: CDR1 MNHEY, CDR2 SMNVEV (reference sequence). Trimming took 2 bases from V and 2 from J; bases not matched to a gene: 4. The CDR3 has 17 amino acids. The CDR3 spells CASSLGLAGGSQETQYF. The CDR3 DNA reads TGTGCCAGCAGTTTAGGACTAGCGGGAGGATCTCAAGAGACCCAGTACTTC.